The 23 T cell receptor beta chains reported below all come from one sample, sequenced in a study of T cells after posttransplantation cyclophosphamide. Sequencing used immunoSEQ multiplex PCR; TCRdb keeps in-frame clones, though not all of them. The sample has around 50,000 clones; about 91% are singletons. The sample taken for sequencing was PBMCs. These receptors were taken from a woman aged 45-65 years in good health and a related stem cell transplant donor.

The CDR3 bases are TGCGCCAGCAGCTTGGGGACTAGCGGGGATACGCAGTATTTT. Encoded protein: CASSLGTSGDTQYF. The rearrangement links TRBV5-1 to TRBJ2-3; TRBD2 agrees at 11 bases. The junction had 0 bases not matched to a gene; V was cut back by 0 bases and J by 6 bases. The length of the CDR3 is 14 residues. Germline V CDR1 and CDR2: SGHRS, YFSETQ.

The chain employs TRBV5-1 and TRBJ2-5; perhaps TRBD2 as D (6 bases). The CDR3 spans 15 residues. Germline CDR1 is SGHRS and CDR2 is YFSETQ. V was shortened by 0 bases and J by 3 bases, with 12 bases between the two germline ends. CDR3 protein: CASSLDGSDKETQYF. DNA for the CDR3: TGCGCCAGCAGCTTGGACGGGAGTGACAAAGAGACCCAGTACTTC.

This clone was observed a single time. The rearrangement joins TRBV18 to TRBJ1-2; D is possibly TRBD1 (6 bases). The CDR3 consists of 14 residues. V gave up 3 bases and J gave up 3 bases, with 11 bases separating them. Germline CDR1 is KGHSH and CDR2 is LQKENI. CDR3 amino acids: CASSPSQGDYGYTF. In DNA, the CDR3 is TGTGCCAGCTCACCGTCACAGGGCGACTATGGCTACACCTTC. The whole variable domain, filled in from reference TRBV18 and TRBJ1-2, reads NAGVMQNPRHLVRRRGQEARLRCSPMKGHSHVYWYRQLPEEGLKFMVYLQKENIIDESGMPKERFSAEFPKEGPSILRIQQVVRGDSAAYFCASSPSQGDYGYTFGSGTRLTVV.

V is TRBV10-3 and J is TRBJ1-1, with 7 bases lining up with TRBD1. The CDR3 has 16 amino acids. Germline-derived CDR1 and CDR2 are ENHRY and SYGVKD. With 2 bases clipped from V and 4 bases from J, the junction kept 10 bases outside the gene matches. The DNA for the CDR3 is TGTGCCATCAGTGAGGGTAAGGGGGCGGAATTCACTGAAGCTTTCTTT. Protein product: CAISEGKGAEFTEAFF.

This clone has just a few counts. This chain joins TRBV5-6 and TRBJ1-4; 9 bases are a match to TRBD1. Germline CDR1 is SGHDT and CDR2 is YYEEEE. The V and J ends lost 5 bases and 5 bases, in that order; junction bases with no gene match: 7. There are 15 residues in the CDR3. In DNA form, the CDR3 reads TGTGCCAGCAGGACGAGGGGACAGGGAAATGAAAAACTGTTTTTT. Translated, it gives CASRTRGQGNEKLFF.

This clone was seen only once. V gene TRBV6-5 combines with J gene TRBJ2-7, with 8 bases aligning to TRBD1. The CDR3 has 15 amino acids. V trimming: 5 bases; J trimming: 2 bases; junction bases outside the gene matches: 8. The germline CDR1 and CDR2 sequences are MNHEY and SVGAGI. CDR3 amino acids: CASSTSTGVPYEQYF. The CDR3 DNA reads TGTGCCAGCAGTACCTCGACAGGGGTTCCCTACGAGCAGTACTTC.

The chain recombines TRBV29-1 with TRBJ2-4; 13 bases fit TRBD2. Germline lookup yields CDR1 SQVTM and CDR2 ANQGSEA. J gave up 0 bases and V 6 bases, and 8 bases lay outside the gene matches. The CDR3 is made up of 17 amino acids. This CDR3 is CSVRTSGSILAKNIQYF. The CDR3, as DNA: TGCAGCGTGAGGACTAGCGGGAGCATACTAGCCAAAAACATTCAGTACTTC.

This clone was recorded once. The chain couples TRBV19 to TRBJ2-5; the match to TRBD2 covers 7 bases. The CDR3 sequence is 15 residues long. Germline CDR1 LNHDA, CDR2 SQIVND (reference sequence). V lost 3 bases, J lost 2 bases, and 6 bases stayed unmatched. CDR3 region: CASSIWGGIQETQYF. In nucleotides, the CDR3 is TGTGCCAGTAGTATTTGGGGGGGGATTCAAGAGACCCAGTACTTC. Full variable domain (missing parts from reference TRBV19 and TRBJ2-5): DGGITQSPKYLFRKEGQNVTLSCEQNLNHDAMYWYRQDPGQGLRLIYYSQIVNDFQKGDIAEGYSVSREKKESFPLTVTSAQKNPTAFYLCASSIWGGIQETQYFGPGTRLLVL.

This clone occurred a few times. DNA for the CDR3: TGTGCCAGCAGTGACCAGGGGGCACCTGGAAACACCATATATTTT. Translating it yields CASSDQGAPGNTIYF. This sequence joins TRBV28 and TRBJ1-3; TRBD1 agrees at 8 bases. Germline CDR1 is MDHEN and CDR2 is SYDVKM. Unmatched junction bases numbered 5, after V lost 5 bases and J lost 2 bases. The CDR3 is 15 residues long.

For the CDR3, the DNA is TGTGCCAGCAGTTTGCGTGAGAACACTGAAGCTTTCTTT. Its protein is CASSLRENTEAFF. The V and J genes are TRBV27 and TRBJ1-1, with D unresolved. The CDR3 has 13 residues. Trimming stripped 3 bases from V and 1 base from J, with 6 bases between. The V gene's germline CDR1 is MNHEY and CDR2 SMNVEV (reference sequence).

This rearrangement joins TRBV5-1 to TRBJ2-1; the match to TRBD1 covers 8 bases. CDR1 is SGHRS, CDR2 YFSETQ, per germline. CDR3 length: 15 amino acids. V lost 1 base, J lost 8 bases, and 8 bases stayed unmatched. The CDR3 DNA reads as TGCGCCAGCAGCTTGATCGCCGACAGGGGCGATGAGCAGTTCTTC. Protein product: CASSLIADRGDEQFF.

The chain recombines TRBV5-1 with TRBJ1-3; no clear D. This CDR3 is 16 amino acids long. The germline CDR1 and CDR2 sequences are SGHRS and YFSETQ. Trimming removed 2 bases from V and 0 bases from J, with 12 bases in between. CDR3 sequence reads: CASSFSGSSSGNTIYF. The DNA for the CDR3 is TGCGCCAGCAGCTTTTCGGGGAGCAGCTCTGGAAACACCATATATTTT.

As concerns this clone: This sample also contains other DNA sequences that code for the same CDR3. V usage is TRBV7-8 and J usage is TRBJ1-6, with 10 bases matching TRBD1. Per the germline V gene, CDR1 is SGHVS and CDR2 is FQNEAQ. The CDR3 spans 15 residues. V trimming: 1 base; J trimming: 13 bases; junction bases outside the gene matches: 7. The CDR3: CASSLVGTGDSPLHF. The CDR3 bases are TGTGCCAGCAGCTTAGTCGGGACAGGGGACTCCCCCCTCCACTTT.

The CDR3 sequence is CASSPGGGGTGELFF. The CDR3 bases are TGTGCCAGCAGCCCGGGCGGGGGCGGCACCGGGGAGCTGTTTTTT. The chain combines TRBV7-7 with TRBJ2-2, with D possibly matching TRBD2 (7 bases). CDR3 length equals 15 residues. V lost 5 bases and J 4 bases, leaving 14 bases between the germline ends. Germline V gene data show CDR1 as SSHAT and CDR2 as FNYEAQ (reference sequence).

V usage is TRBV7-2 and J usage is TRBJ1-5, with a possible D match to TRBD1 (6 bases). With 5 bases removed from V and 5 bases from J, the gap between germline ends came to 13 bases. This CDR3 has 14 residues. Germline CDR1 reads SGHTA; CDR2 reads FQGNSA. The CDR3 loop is CASSPGQTDQPQHF. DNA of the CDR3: TGTGCCAGCAGCCCCGGACAGACCGATCAGCCCCAGCATTTT.

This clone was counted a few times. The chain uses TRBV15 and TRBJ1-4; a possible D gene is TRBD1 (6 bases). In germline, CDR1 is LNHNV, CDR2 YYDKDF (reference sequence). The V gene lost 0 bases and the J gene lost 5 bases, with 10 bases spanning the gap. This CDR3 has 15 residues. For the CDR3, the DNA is TGTGCCACCAGCAGAGACAGGGGAGCAAATGAAAAACTGTTTTTT. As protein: CATSRDRGANEKLFF.

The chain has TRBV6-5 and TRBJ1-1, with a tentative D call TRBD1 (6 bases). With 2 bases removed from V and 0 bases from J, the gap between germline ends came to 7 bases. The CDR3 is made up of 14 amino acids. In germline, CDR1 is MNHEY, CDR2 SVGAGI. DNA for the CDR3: TGTGCCAGCAGTTACGGGGGCATGAACACTGAAGCTTTCTTT. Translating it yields CASSYGGMNTEAFF.

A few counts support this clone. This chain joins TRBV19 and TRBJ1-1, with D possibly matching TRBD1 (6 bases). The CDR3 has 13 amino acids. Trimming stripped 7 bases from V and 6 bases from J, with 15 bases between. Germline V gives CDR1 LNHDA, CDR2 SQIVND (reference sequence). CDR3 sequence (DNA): TGTGCCAGTATAGGGGGGAGGGGCGCTGAAGCTTTCTTT. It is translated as CASIGGRGAEAFF.

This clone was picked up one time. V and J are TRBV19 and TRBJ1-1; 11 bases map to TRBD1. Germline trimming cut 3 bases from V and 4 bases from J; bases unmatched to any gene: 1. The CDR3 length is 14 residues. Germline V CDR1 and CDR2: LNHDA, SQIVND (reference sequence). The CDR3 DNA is TGTGCCAGTAGTATGGGGACAGGGGGCACTGAAGCTTTCTTT. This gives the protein CASSMGTGGTEAFF.

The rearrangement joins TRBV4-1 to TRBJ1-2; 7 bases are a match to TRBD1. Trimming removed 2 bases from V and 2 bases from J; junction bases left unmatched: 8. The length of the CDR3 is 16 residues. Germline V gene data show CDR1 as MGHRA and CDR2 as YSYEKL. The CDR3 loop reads CASSQTTGAENYGYTF. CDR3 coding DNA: TGCGCCAGCAGCCAAACCACAGGGGCTGAGAACTATGGCTACACCTTC.

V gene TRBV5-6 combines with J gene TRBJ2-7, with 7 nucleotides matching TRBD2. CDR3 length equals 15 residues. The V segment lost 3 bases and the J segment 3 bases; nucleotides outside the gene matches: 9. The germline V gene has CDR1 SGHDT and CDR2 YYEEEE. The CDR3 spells CASSSRRELGYEQYF. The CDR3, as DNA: TGTGCCAGCAGCTCGAGGCGGGAGCTCGGCTACGAGCAGTACTTC.

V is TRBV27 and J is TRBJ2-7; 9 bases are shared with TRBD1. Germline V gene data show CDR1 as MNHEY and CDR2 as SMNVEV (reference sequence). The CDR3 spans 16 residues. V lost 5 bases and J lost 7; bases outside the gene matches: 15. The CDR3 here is CASSRPGGTGLWEQYF. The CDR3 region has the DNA TGTGCCAGCAGTCGGCCAGGGGGGACAGGGCTGTGGGAGCAGTACTTC.

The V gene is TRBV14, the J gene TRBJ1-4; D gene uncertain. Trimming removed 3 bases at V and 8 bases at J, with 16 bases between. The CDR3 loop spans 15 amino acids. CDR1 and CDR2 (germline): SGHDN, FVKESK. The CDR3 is CASSHRIHSGEKLFF. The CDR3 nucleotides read TGTGCCAGCAGCCATAGAATCCACTCAGGCGAAAAACTGTTTTTT.